This T cell receptor (beta chain) derives from a study of blood T cell repertoires in COVID-19 (dated by TCRdb to between 2020 and 2021). Some background on the complete study: Samples covering the acute and convalescent phases of COVID-19 were provided by collaborators in the United States, Italy and Spain. Where available, HLA class I and class II types were taken from metadata supplied by the sample provider and were not determined by assay-based typing. The repertoires were released in a freely available public database intended as a resource for research on the immune response to SARS-CoV-2. Nearly every sample came with metadata listing a de-identified subject ID, COVID-19 status, age in years and sex. The samples were drawn from two sources: the first 160 participants of the ongoing ImmuneRACE study, and fewer than 1,500 subjects contributed by 6 global collaborators. The dataset comprised deeply sampled blood TCRbeta repertoires from subjects exposed to, actively infected with, or recovered from COVID-19. The prospective study material was composed of cDNA or gDNA derived from T cells, B-cell-depleted T cells, or PBMCs.

One collaborating source in Seattle enrolled patients while the patients were actively infected and followed the patients over time throughout the course of disease. The collaborating institutions used their own protocols to collect whole blood in K2EDTA tubes. For TCRbeta analysis, collaborators shipped samples in one of three forms: frozen whole blood, isolated PBMCs, or DNA extracted from either of those sample types. To note about this clone: Its specific antigen is unknown. Base qualities are not at hand, and no much larger clone is one base apart.

General study outcomes and caveats: The quantity of clinical and demographic metadata differed by source and by participant and was supplied without curation.

The immunoSEQ Assay, a bias-controlled multiplex PCR, was used to amplify TCRbeta CDR3 regions from genomic DNA. Under the source paper's analysis protocol: Within the assay, amplification of reference gene primers was used to estimate how many nucleated cells each sample contained. To quantify the absolute abundance of each unique TCRbeta CDR3 rearrangement, sequence reads were collapsed and filtered. For each sample, productive Simpson clonality was calculated by taking the square root of Simpson's diversity index across productive rearrangements. Entries here come from immuneACCESS through TCRdb and include only in-frame sequences with V and J called. Some clones fail to appear in such tables; in the studies checked, an unresolved V gene covers under half of the shortfall, and the cause of the remainder is unknown. D and trimming come from the DNA, and the V and J calls and clone size come from that table. For this sample the table gives approximately 300,000 clones, of which approximately 85% were detected only once. Jointly, the top ten make up 0.87% of the sample.

The receptor was derived from a human donor with COVID-19, enrolled during active disease. The donor label of this sample is uncertain. Material: peripheral blood.

For the CDR3, the sequence is CASSSRLAVSTDTQYF. The base sequence is TGTGCCAGCAGCAGCCGACTAGCGGTGAGCACAGATACGCAGTATTTT. This chain is built from TRBV5-4 and TRBJ2-3; TRBD2 matches 9 bases in the middle. Taken from the germline V gene (reference sequence), the CDR1 and CDR2 loops are SGHNT and YYREEE. The CDR3 spans 16 residues, from the cysteine through the phenylalanine. Left in the record is the CDR3 DNA by itself, 48 bases read in frame from the first base. At the junction V is shortened by 4 bases and J by 0 bases; bases outside the gene matches: 6.